This T cell receptor (beta chain) was recovered during a study of T-cell reconstitution after alpha-beta-depleted transplantation in children. General study points: One year post-transplant, T-cell counts and diversity were largely derived from T cells produced anew.

As it was prepared, the TCRbeta library received unique molecular identifiers. TCRdb fed the PCR reads into MiXCR, producing one record per CDR3 protein. The table lists approximately 800,000 distinct CDR3 sequences, 16% of them singletons, with around 5% in the top ten. CDR1 PRHDT and CDR2 FYEKMQ come from the germline V gene (reference sequence). V gave up 0 bases and J gave up 2 bases, with 11 bases separating them. This CDR3 has 15 amino acids. As regards this clonotype: Its specificity is unknown.

The sequence was collected from a male patient younger than 18 who had a stem cell transplant for acute lymphoblastic leukemia, so the T cells may come from the graft donor. This chain links TRBV13 with TRBJ2-7, with D unresolved. Source: PBMCs, mostly from graft donor cells, taken 360 days after TCRalphabeta/CD19-depleted stem cell transplant. CDR3 sequence: CASSLGGLVAYEQYF. The CDR3 coding sequence is TGTGCCAGCAGCTTAGGTGGGCTGGTGGCCTACGAGCAGTACTTC.